This TCR beta chain was sequenced in a study of shared clonotypes between healthy human individuals. DNA from unsorted PBMC was sequenced on ten immunoSEQ deep assay plates. The method was immunoSEQ multiplex PCR; TCRdb's version includes in-frame clones alone and lacks a portion of them. Here the sample spans a few hundred thousand clones, just over 75% being singletons. This TCR came from a woman between 40 and 50 years old in good health. Some clones in this sample may be carry-over from other donors' samples. The sequenced material came from PBMCs.

CDR3 amino acids: CASRPSRGGIEQYF. CDR3 sequence (DNA): TGTGCCAGTAGGCCCTCCCGGGGGGGGATCGAGCAGTACTTC. The chain joins TRBV19 to TRBJ2-7, with 8 bases fitting TRBD2. Per the germline V gene, CDR1 is LNHDA and CDR2 is SQIVND (reference sequence). The CDR3 is 14 residues long. With V trimmed by 6 bases and J by 6 bases, 10 bases remained unmatched.